This T cell receptor (beta chain) was sequenced in a study of control samples from healthy donors and cancer patients. Assay used: immunoSEQ multiplex PCR; TCRdb lists only in-frame clones, some missing. The sample consists of some 96,000 clones, roughly nine tenths of them appearing once. The germline V gene encodes CDR1 LGHDT and CDR2 YNNKEL (reference sequence). The CDR3 has 11 amino acids. Trimming left V 6 bases short and J 6 bases short, with 8 bases between. The V gene is TRBV3-1 (or the pseudogene TRBV3-2), the J gene TRBJ1-2, with D maybe TRBD1 (5 bases). This clonotype was sampled from a woman in her forties or fifties in good health. The sequenced sample consisted of blood. The CDR3 nucleotides are TGTGCCAGCAGACGAGGGGATGGCTACACCTTC. Protein: CASRRGDGYTF.